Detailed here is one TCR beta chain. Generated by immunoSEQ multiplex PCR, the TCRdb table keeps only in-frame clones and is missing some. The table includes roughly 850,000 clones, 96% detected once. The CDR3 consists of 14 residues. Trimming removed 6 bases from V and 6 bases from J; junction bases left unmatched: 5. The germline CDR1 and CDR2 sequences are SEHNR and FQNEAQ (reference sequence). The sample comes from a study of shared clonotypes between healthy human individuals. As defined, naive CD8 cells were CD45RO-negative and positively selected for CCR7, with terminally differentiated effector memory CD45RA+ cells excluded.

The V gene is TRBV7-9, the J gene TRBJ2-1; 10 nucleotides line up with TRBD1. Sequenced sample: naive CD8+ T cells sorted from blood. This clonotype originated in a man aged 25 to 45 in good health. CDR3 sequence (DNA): TGTGCCAGCAGTTACGGACAGGGGGGCAATGAGCAGTTCTTC. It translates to CASSYGQGGNEQFF.